This entry is about one TCR beta chain. The CDR3 has 13 residues. Deletions cut 4 bases from V and 1 base from J, with 7 bases between. The germline V gene encodes CDR1 KGHSH and CDR2 LQKENI. This entry comes from a study of blood T cell repertoires in COVID-19. Study background: COVID-19 samples from acute and convalescent phases originated in the United States, Italy and Spain.

TCRdb's table, derived via immunoSEQ multiplex PCR, lists solely in-frame clones and lacks some. Of 200,000 to 300,000 clones listed, around 89% are singletons. What was sequenced was peripheral blood. V usage is TRBV18 and J usage is TRBJ2-5; D is unresolved. The sequence was obtained from a man in his 60s who had recovered from COVID-19. The CDR3 reads CASSLGVQETQYF. The CDR3 DNA sequence: TGTGCCAGCTCACTTGGAGTCCAAGAGACCCAGTACTTC.